Presented here are 5 T cell receptor beta chains from one specimen sequenced in a study of Ad26.COV2.S vaccination and SARS-CoV-2 variants. Assay: immunoSEQ multiplex PCR; the TCRdb copy retains only in-frame clones and omits some. The sample records about 350,000 clones, roughly 84% being singletons. The treatment here: roughly 18 received Ad26.COV2.S at low or high dose, single or two shots; 5 received placebo; per-sample allocation not given. Samples came from day 63 after the first vaccine or placebo injection. The specimen comprised peripheral blood, sampled in a trial of Ad26.COV2.S vaccine versus placebo. The receptors originated from a person aged 18 to 65 who received the Ad26.COV2.S COVID-19 vaccine or a placebo.

This clone was detected a few times. This chain joins TRBV9 and TRBJ2-2, with 7 bases lining up with TRBD1. In germline, CDR1 is SGDLS, CDR2 YYNGEE. The CDR3 is 16 amino acids. After removal of 5 bases from V and 1 base from J, the junction contained 8 bases not matched to a gene. CDR3 nucleotide sequence: TGTGCCAGCAGTTCATACAGGGGTGGGAACACCGGGGAGCTGTTTTTT. The encoded protein is CASSSYRGGNTGELFF.

J is TRBJ1-1 and V is TRBV11-2, with D unclear. CDR3 length equals 14 residues. V dropped 3 bases and J dropped 1 base, with 9 bases sitting between them. CDR1 is SGHAT and CDR2 is FQNNGV in the germline V gene. Here the CDR3 reads CASSFLEGNTEAFF. The CDR3 nucleotides read TGTGCCAGCAGCTTCCTCGAGGGGAACACTGAAGCTTTCTTT.

The gene calls are TRBV9 and TRBJ2-2, with TRBD2 matching 12 bases. Germline CDR1 SGDLS, CDR2 YYNGEE. CDR3 length equals 16 residues. The trim removed 1 base at V and 6 bases at J, leaving 4 bases unmatched. The chain's CDR3 is CASSVSTSGGPGELFF. The CDR3 coding sequence is TGTGCCAGCAGCGTAAGCACTAGCGGGGGGCCCGGGGAGCTGTTTTTT.

DNA for the CDR3: TGTGCCATCAGCGAACAGATCGAGGGGGCCGGGAACATTCAGTACTTC. Translation gives CAISEQIEGAGNIQYF. The chain uses TRBV10-3 and TRBJ2-4; 7 nucleotides line up with TRBD1. The CDR3 runs 16 residues. Germline loops: CDR1 ENHRY, CDR2 SYGVKD. The junction had 15 bases not matched to a gene; V was cut back by 6 bases and J by 7 bases.

V gene TRBV6-5 combines with J gene TRBJ1-1; the D is unclear. This CDR3 has 12 residues. V lost 10 bases to trimming and J lost 1 base, with 10 bases between them. From germline, CDR1 is MNHEY and CDR2 SVGAGI. The CDR3 reads CATRTANTEAFF. CDR3 DNA sequence: TGTGCCACACGGACGGCGAACACTGAAGCTTTCTTT.